The rows below give T cell receptor beta chains drawn from one sample of a study of T cell responses to AZD1222 COVID-19 vaccine. Sequencing was performed with immunoSEQ multiplex PCR; in TCRdb, only in-frame clones are kept and a portion is missing. The table shows about 150,000 clones, with roughly nine tenths occurring only once. Here the sequenced sample was peripheral blood, taken on day 0 of MenACWY control vaccination. The receptors originated from an adult in good health. Each CDR3 is given with its conserved first and last residue. A D gene is named only where the DNA matches it firmly. The size field is filled for only some rows; it gives once, few, many or a size class.

>TRBD2|TRBV19|.|TRBJ2-5
TGTGCCAGTAGTATTTCGCTAGCGGGAGGGGAGACCCAGTACTTC
CASSISLAGGETQYF
>TRBD1|TRBV5-4|.|TRBJ1-1
TGTGCCAGCAGCCGACAGGGTCGAACTGAAGCTTTCTTT
CASSRQGRTEAFF
>TRBD2|TRBV11-3|.|TRBJ2-3
TGTGCCAGCAGCTTACAACTAGCGGGAGGGGTAGATACGCAGTATTTT
CASSLQLAGGVDTQYF
>.|TRBV19|.|TRBJ2-7
TGTGCCAGTAGTATAACGGTGGGAGGACAGACCTACGAGCAGTACTTC
CASSITVGGQTYEQYF
>.|TRBV5-1|.|TRBJ1-3
TGCGCCAGCAGCTTGCCCCGCGGGAGCTCTGGAAACACCATATATTTT
CASSLPRGSSGNTIYF
>TRBD1|TRBV28|.|TRBJ1-1
TGTGCCAGCAGTCCGCCGACAGGGGGGAGAACTGAAGCTTTCTTT
CASSPPTGGRTEAFF
>TRBD2|TRBV6-5|.|TRBJ2-5
TGTGCCAGCAGTCGGACTAGCGGAGGCCAGTACTTC
CASSRTSGGQYF
>TRBD1|TRBV6-1|.|TRBJ2-2
TGTGCCAGCATTGACACCGGGACAGACTTGACCGGGGAGCTGTTTTTT
CASIDTGTDLTGELFF
>.|TRBV7-8|.|TRBJ2-1
TGTGCCAGCAGCTTACTTTTACGGCAAACTAGAAACAATGAGCAGTTCTTC
CASSLLLRQTRNNEQFF
>TRBD1|TRBV19|.|TRBJ1-5
TGTGCCAGTAATTCGCGGACAGGGGGGATAAGCAATCAGCCCCAGCATTTT
CASNSRTGGISNQPQHF
>.|TRBV7-2|.|TRBJ1-5
TGTGCCAGCAGCAAAGACAGGTATAGCAATCAGCCCCAGCATTTT
CASSKDRYSNQPQHF
>.|TRBV9|.|TRBJ2-7
TGTGCCAGCAGCGTCCGGGACTTGGGATGGGAGCAGTACTTC
CASSVRDLGWEQYF
>.|TRBV3-1/TRBV3-2|.|TRBJ1-2
TGTGCCAGCAGCCAAGATTTAAGGGCTGGCTACACCTTC
CASSQDLRAGYTF
>.|TRBV5-1|.|TRBJ2-5
TGCGCCAGCAGCTTCCTCCCGGGGAAAGAGACCCAGTACTTC
CASSFLPGKETQYF
>.|TRBV18|few|TRBJ1-2
TGTGCCAGCTCACCGGGAGGGATTCCCTATGGCTACACCTTC
CASSPGGIPYGYTF
>.|TRBV6-2/TRBV6-3|.|TRBJ2-4
TGTGCCAGCAGCGAAATGAGGAGGGGGCGGGGGAACATTCAGTACTTC
CASSEMRRGRGNIQYF
>.|TRBV19|.|TRBJ1-6
TGTGCCAGTAGTATCGGGCGCTCCTATAATTCACCCCTCCACTTT
CASSIGRSYNSPLHF
>.|TRBV6-5|few|TRBJ1-2
TGTGCCAGCGGGGGCAGGGAGAAGGGTGGCTACACCTTC
CASGGREKGGYTF
>.|TRBV28|.|TRBJ1-6
TGTGCCAGCAGTTCGATAGGGGACTCCTATAATTCACCCCTCCACTTT
CASSSIGDSYNSPLHF
>TRBD1|TRBV5-6|.|TRBJ2-2
TGTGCCAGCAGCTTACAGGGGGCAAAAGGACCCGGGGAGCTGTTTTTT
CASSLQGAKGPGELFF
>.|TRBV5-5|once|TRBJ2-5
TGTGCCAGCAGCCCCTTATCGGAAGAGACCCAGTACTTC
CASSPLSEETQYF
>.|TRBV6-6|once|TRBJ1-3
TGTGCCAGCAGTCCACAGGGTCCATCTCTTAGCTCTGGAAACACCATATATTTT
CASSPQGPSLSSGNTIYF
>.|TRBV7-2|.|TRBJ1-2
TGTGCCAGCAGCTTAGACCCCGGGATCCTTGACTACACCTTC
CASSLDPGILDYTF
>.|TRBV23-1|.|TRBJ2-5
TGCGCCAGCAGTAGGGACACCCAAGAGACCCAGTACTTC
CASSRDTQETQYF
>.|TRBV3-1/TRBV3-2|.|TRBJ1-1
TGTGCCAGCAGCCGGGACAACAGAGTTCCCACTGAAGCTTTCTTT
CASSRDNRVPTEAFF
>TRBD2|TRBV19|once|TRBJ2-4
TGTGCCAGTGGGAGCCTAGCGGGGGGAGCCATTCAGTACTTC
CASGSLAGGAIQYF
>.|TRBV5-1|.|TRBJ2-2
TGCGCCAGCAGCCGTGGCAGGGGCGGGAACACCGGGGAGCTGTTTTTT
CASSRGRGGNTGELFF
>.|TRBV4-1|.|TRBJ2-7
TGCGCCAGCAGCCAAGATACGGGGGAAAGGTACTTC
CASSQDTGERYF
>.|TRBV18|.|TRBJ2-7
TGTGCCAGCTCACCACCGTCAATCCCCCACGAGCAGTACTTC
CASSPPSIPHEQYF
>.|TRBV9|once|TRBJ2-1
TGTGCCAGCAGCGTCACGTGGGACGCCAATGAGCAGTTCTTC
CASSVTWDANEQFF
>.|TRBV7-9|.|TRBJ1-2
TGTGCCAGCAGCTTAGGTGGGGGAGCAGGCTATGGCTACACCTTC
CASSLGGGAGYGYTF
>.|TRBV11-2|.|TRBJ1-2
TGTGCCAGCAGCCCCCGAGCGCGGAGGGTACTATATGGCTACACCTTC
CASSPRARRVLYGYTF
>.|TRBV6-5|.|TRBJ1-5
TGTGCCGGCTCCCTCAGCGGAAATCAGCCCCAGCATTTT
CAGSLSGNQPQHF
>.|TRBV6-1|few|TRBJ1-5
TGTGCCAGCAGTGAATTGGCAGGGGTGAGCAATCAGCCCCAGCATTTT
CASSELAGVSNQPQHF
>.|TRBV13|.|TRBJ2-5
TGTGCCAGCAGCCCGGGGGCCCGGGGGCGCCAAGAGACCCAGTACTTC
CASSPGARGRQETQYF
>.|TRBV7-3|.|TRBJ2-3
TGTGCCAGCAGCTTACCGGGAAATACGCAGTATTTT
CASSLPGNTQYF
>TRBD2|TRBV18|.|TRBJ2-5
TGTGCCAGACCATACCGGTCGCGGGAGACCACCCAAGAGACCCAGTACTTC
CARPYRSRETTQETQYF
>TRBD1|TRBV6-5|.|TRBJ1-1
TGTGCCAGCAGTTACCTAAGGGGGCGCGGGACTGAAGCTTTCTTT
CASSYLRGRGTEAFF
>TRBD1|TRBV11-2|.|TRBJ2-7
TGTGCCAGCAGCTTAGATCCGACAGGGGGCTTGGGTGAGCAGTACTTC
CASSLDPTGGLGEQYF
>TRBD1|TRBV5-5|once|TRBJ1-1
TGTGCCAGCAGCTTGGCCGGGACAGGGAACACTGAAGCTTTCTTT
CASSLAGTGNTEAFF
>.|TRBV10-2|once|TRBJ2-3
TGCGCCAGCAGTGTCCTACCAACAGGGACGGGGACAGATACGCAGTATTTT
CASSVLPTGTGTDTQYF
>.|TRBV5-4|.|TRBJ1-1
TGTGCCAGCAGCTATAACAGGGTTGGTGAAGCTTTCTTT
CASSYNRVGEAFF
>.|TRBV5-1|.|TRBJ1-6
TGCGCCAGCAGGGACGGGAGCTCCTATAATTCACCCCTCCACTTT
CASRDGSSYNSPLHF
>TRBD1|TRBV27|.|TRBJ1-2
TGTGCCAGCAAGCCGGGACAGGAGGTCGGTGGCTACACCTTC
CASKPGQEVGGYTF